In its sample, the clone carrying this T cell receptor (beta chain) was seen a few times. The antigen is not known. Patients with ophthalmopathy all had a Clinical Activity Score of at least 3, a NOSPECS grade of at least 4 and duration under 3 months. CDR3 length equals 13 residues. Germline CDR1 is DFQATT and CDR2 is SNEGSKA (reference sequence). The ends were cut back, 4 bases at V and 7 bases at J, with 13 bases in the middle. The source of the sample is a study of T cells in Graves' hyperthyroidism and ophthalmopathy. The study's findings and limits: Patients with ophthalmopathy were separated from those with stable hyperthyroidism by a 13 V-J model.

RNA transcripts provided the source from which TCR beta CDR3 regions were amplified. TCR CDR3 regions were first amplified by RT-PCR with HTBI primers. One entry per CDR3 protein results from TCRdb running MiXCR on the multiplex PCR reads. The profile shows 300,000 to 400,000 distinct CDR3 sequences, about 18% of them singletons. The sample consisted of blood. The receptor was derived from a man younger than 30 with Graves' ophthalmopathy. The chain links TRBV20-1 to TRBJ1-4; D is possibly TRBD1 (6 bases). The CDR3 loop reads CSAKPDSREKLFF. In nucleotides, the CDR3 is TGCAGTGCTAAGCCGGACAGTCGTGAAAAACTGTTTTTT.